Below, 22 T cell receptor beta chains from the same sample are listed, as sequenced in a study of cytomegalovirus exposure and HLA in healthy donors. Method: immunoSEQ multiplex PCR; TCRdb's copy keeps in-frame clones and lacks some. This table holds 55,000 to 70,000 clones, about 94% found once. The sample consisted of PBMCs. These receptors were obtained from a man between 18 and 35 years old in good health and CMV-seronegative.

The chain has TRBV19 and TRBJ2-2, with D perhaps TRBD1 (6 bases). CDR3 length: 13 residues. Germline V gives CDR1 LNHDA, CDR2 SQIVND (reference sequence). Trimming took off 5 bases at V and 6 bases at J, with 10 bases between the two ends. DNA of the CDR3: TGTGCCAGTAGTTTACAGGGTCCCGGGGAGCTGTTTTTT. It encodes CASSLQGPGELFF. Combining the CDR3 with reference TRBV19 and TRBJ2-2 gives the whole variable domain DGGITQSPKYLFRKEGQNVTLSCEQNLNHDAMYWYRQDPGQGLRLIYYSQIVNDFQKGDIAEGYSVSREKKESFPLTVTSAQKNPTAFYLCASSLQGPGELFFGEGSRLTVL.

The rearrangement uses TRBV5-4 and TRBJ1-1; 8 bases line up with TRBD1. Per the germline V gene, CDR1 is SGHNT and CDR2 is YYREEE (reference sequence). Trimming removed 4 bases from V and 3 bases from J; junction bases left unmatched: 11. The CDR3 is 16 residues long. CDR3 residues: CASSLGTGHRYTEAFF. For the CDR3, the DNA is TGTGCCAGCAGCCTAGGGACAGGTCATCGTTACACTGAAGCTTTCTTT.

The rearrangement joins TRBV11-2 to TRBJ2-7, with 9 positions matching TRBD1. CDR3 length: 14 residues. V lost 5 bases to trimming and J lost 2 bases; unmatched junction nucleotides: 4. The germline V gene has CDR1 SGHAT and CDR2 FQNNGV. CDR3 nucleotide sequence: TGTGCCAGCAGCCAGGACAGGGGCCCCTACGAGCAGTACTTC. Residues: CASSQDRGPYEQYF.

The rearrangement joins TRBV6-6 to TRBJ1-2, with 7 bases fitting TRBD1. Trimming took 6 bases from V and 7 from J; bases not matched to a gene: 8. The CDR3 runs to 13 residues. The germline CDR1 and CDR2 sequences are MNHNY and SVGAGI (reference sequence). CDR3 sequence reads: CASRGQGGSGYTF. The CDR3 DNA reads TGTGCCAGCAGGGGGCAGGGGGGCAGTGGCTACACCTTC.

This sequence joins TRBV9 and TRBJ1-1; 9 positions agree with TRBD1. V trimming: 4 bases; J trimming: 4 bases; junction bases outside the gene matches: 8. The germline V gene encodes CDR1 SGDLS and CDR2 YYNGEE. This CDR3 spans 15 amino acids. CDR3 DNA: TGTGCCAGCAGCTCCCAGACAGGGGGGACCACTGAAGCTTTCTTT. Its protein is CASSSQTGGTTEAFF.

The CDR3, as DNA: TGTGCCAGCACCATTAGGGGGTTCGGTAATTCACCCCTCCACTTT. Protein product: CASTIRGFGNSPLHF. The rearrangement uses TRBV6-5 and TRBJ1-6; a possible D gene is TRBD1 (6 bases). Germline lookup yields CDR1 MNHEY and CDR2 SVGAGI. This CDR3 region has 15 residues. Trimming took 7 bases from V and 6 from J, leaving 16 bases between them.

The chain links TRBV27 to TRBJ1-1; D unclear. Trimming removed 6 bases at V and 7 bases at J, with 15 bases between. Germline lookup yields CDR1 MNHEY and CDR2 SMNVEV (reference sequence). The CDR3 loop spans 13 amino acids. CDR3 coding DNA: TGTGCCAGCAGCCCTAGATCAATGGGTGAAGCTTTCTTT. This encodes CASSPRSMGEAFF.

This clone has a single count. The chain recombines TRBV29-1 with TRBJ2-2, with D possibly TRBD2 on 6 matching bases. Trimming removed 5 bases at V and 5 bases at J, with 12 bases between. The CDR3 loop spans 13 amino acids. Germline-derived CDR1 and CDR2 are SQVTM and ANQGSEA. CDR3 sequence: CSVSEGWTGELFF. In DNA, the CDR3 is TGCAGCGTTTCGGAGGGTTGGACCGGGGAGCTGTTTTTT.

The chain joins TRBV7-6 to TRBJ2-2, with 12 bases fitting TRBD2. The ends lost 1 base at V and 5 bases at J; junction bases unmatched: 2. This CDR3 spans 16 amino acids. The germline gives CDR1 SGHVS, CDR2 FNYEAQ. For the CDR3, the DNA is TGTGCCAGCAGCTTAGGGACTAGCGGGATAACCGGGGAGCTGTTTTTT. This sequence encodes CASSLGTSGITGELFF.

The gene calls are TRBV25-1 and TRBJ2-1; 7 nucleotides match TRBD1. The CDR3 is 13 amino acids. Germline V lookup: CDR1 MGHDK, CDR2 SYGVNS. V shed 3 bases, J shed 9 bases, and the junction held 5 bases outside the gene matches. CDR3 DNA: TGTGCCAGCAGTGACCCCCAGGGGGTTGAGCAGTTCTTC. Its protein product is CASSDPQGVEQFF.

This rearrangement joins TRBV27 to TRBJ2-7; possibly TRBD2 for D (6 bases). CDR3 length: 15 amino acids. Germline values: CDR1 MNHEY, CDR2 SMNVEV (reference sequence). V shed 3 bases and J shed 2 bases, with 14 bases lying between them. The CDR3 loop reads CASSFSSGPPYEQYF. CDR3 DNA sequence: TGTGCCAGCAGTTTTTCAAGCGGGCCCCCCTACGAGCAGTACTTC.

This sequence joins TRBV30 and TRBJ2-7, with unresolved D. The CDR3 is 12 residues long. Germline V gene sequence: CDR1 GTSNPN, CDR2 SVGIG (reference sequence). With 8 bases removed from V and 5 bases from J, the gap between germline ends came to 16 bases. The CDR3: CAEDSSENEQYF. The CDR3 nucleotides read TGTGCCGAAGACTCGTCGGAAAACGAGCAGTACTTC. Variable domain in full (rest from reference TRBV30 and TRBJ2-7): SQTIHQWPATLVQPVGSPLSLECTVEGTSNPNLYWYRQAAGRGLQLLFYSVGIGQISSEVPQNLSASRPQDRQFILSSKKLLLSDSGFYLCAEDSSENEQYFGPGTRLTVT.

The chain couples TRBV28 to TRBJ2-7; the match to TRBD2 covers 7 bases. This CDR3 is 14 amino acids long. Germline loops: CDR1 MDHEN, CDR2 SYDVKM. The trim removed 2 bases at V and 2 bases at J, leaving 3 bases unmatched. CDR3: CASSLGGVPYEQYF. CDR3 in DNA: TGTGCCAGCAGTTTAGGGGGGGTCCCCTACGAGCAGTACTTC.

This clone was picked up one time. The V and J genes are TRBV5-4 and TRBJ1-1; 8 bases are a match to TRBD1. Per germline, CDR1 SGHNT and CDR2 YYREEE (reference sequence). The CDR3 has 16 amino acids. Trimming at V came to 4 bases and at J to 4 bases, leaving 12 bases not matched to a gene. CDR3 sequence reads: CASSLGQGYGTTEAFF. CDR3 sequence (DNA): TGTGCCAGCAGCCTAGGACAGGGTTACGGAACCACTGAAGCTTTCTTT. The full variable domain, completed using reference TRBV5-4 and TRBJ1-1, is ETGVTQSPTHLIKTRGQQVTLRCSSQSGHNTVSWYQQALGQGPQFIFQYYREEENGRGNFPPRFSGLQFPNYSSELNVNALELDDSALYLCASSLGQGYGTTEAFFGQGTRLTVV.

This rearrangement joins TRBV6-1 to TRBJ2-7, with TRBD2 matching 10 bases. CDR1 is MNHNS and CDR2 is SASEGT in the germline V gene. The CDR3 is 15 residues long. J gave up 1 base and V 1 base, and 1 base lay outside the gene matches. The CDR3 loop reads CASSEEAGGSYEQYF. The CDR3 region has the DNA TGTGCCAGCAGTGAAGAAGCGGGAGGGTCCTACGAGCAGTACTTC.

V gene TRBV4-1 combines with J gene TRBJ2-3, with D tentatively TRBD2 (6 bases). Germline CDR1 is MGHRA and CDR2 is YSYEKL. V was shortened by 5 bases and J by 0 bases, with 9 bases between the two germline ends. There are 14 residues in the CDR3. CDR3 residues: CASSSDYSTDTQYF. CDR3 DNA: TGCGCCAGCAGCTCGGACTATAGCACAGATACGCAGTATTTT.

The chain links TRBV9 to TRBJ2-3, with 7 bases aligning to TRBD2. The trim removed 0 bases at V and 3 bases at J, leaving 4 bases unmatched. CDR3 length equals 15 residues. The V gene's germline CDR1 is SGDLS and CDR2 YYNGEE. The DNA of the CDR3 is TGTGCCAGCAGCGTAGTCCCTAGCGGAACAGATACGCAGTATTTT. It is translated as CASSVVPSGTDTQYF.

The chain couples TRBV6-5 to TRBJ1-2, with a weak D call TRBD1 (6 bases). There are 14 residues in the CDR3. Germline V gene sequence: CDR1 MNHEY, CDR2 SVGAGI. V was cut by 6 bases and J by 2 bases, with 13 bases left in between. CDR3 in amino acids: CASSQSTGNYGYTF. In DNA, the CDR3 is TGTGCCAGCAGCCAGAGCACAGGGAACTATGGCTACACCTTC.

The chain employs TRBV6-1 and TRBJ1-1, with D possibly being TRBD1 (5 bases). The CDR3 has 14 amino acids. The V gene lost 6 bases and the J gene lost 5 bases, with 16 bases spanning the gap. CDR1 is MNHNS, CDR2 SASEGT, per germline. CDR3 nucleotide sequence: TGTGCCAGCAGCTCAGGCAGGGTTTCGACTGAAGCTTTCTTT. Its translation is CASSSGRVSTEAFF.

This clone has a single count. The chain combines TRBV27 with TRBJ1-3; D remains ambiguous. With 6 bases removed from V and 4 bases from J, the gap between germline ends came to 10 bases. The CDR3 loop spans 13 amino acids. Germline CDR1 is MNHEY and CDR2 is SMNVEV (reference sequence). The CDR3 loop is CASSLSLGNTIYF. CDR3 DNA: TGTGCCAGCAGCCTAAGTTTGGGAAACACCATATATTTT.

This chain connects TRBV6-5 to TRBJ2-4; D is possibly TRBD2 (7 bases). This CDR3 region has 13 residues. The V gene's germline CDR1 is MNHEY and CDR2 SVGAGI. V was clipped by 5 bases and J by 7 bases, with 12 bases between them. The CDR3 loop reads CASSLAGANIQYF. For the CDR3, the DNA is TGTGCCAGCAGTCTGGCGGGGGCCAACATTCAGTACTTC.

This chain connects TRBV29-1 to TRBJ2-7; 12 positions match TRBD1. J was trimmed by 1 base and V by 6 bases; bases with no gene match: 4. The germline CDR1 and CDR2 sequences are SQVTM and ANQGSEA. This CDR3 contains 14 residues. DNA of the CDR3: TGCAGCGTGTCGGGACAGGGGGCTTCCTACGAGCAGTACTTC. Amino acids: CSVSGQGASYEQYF.